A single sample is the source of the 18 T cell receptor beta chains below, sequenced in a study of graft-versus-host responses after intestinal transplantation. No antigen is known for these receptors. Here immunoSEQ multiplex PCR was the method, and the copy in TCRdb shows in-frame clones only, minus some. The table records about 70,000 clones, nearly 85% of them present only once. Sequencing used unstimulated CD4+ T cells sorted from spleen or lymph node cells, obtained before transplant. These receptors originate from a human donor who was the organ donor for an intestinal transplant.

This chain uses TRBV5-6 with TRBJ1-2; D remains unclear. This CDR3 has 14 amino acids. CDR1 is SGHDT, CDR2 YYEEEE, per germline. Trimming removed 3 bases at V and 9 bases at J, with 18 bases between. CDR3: CASSSPLDKPRYTF. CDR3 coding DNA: TGTGCCAGCAGCTCGCCACTCGATAAGCCGCGCTACACCTTC.

CDR3: CATSLGTGDTGELFF. CDR3 in DNA: TGTGCCACCTCCCTCGGGACAGGGGACACCGGGGAGCTGTTTTTT. The chain is built from TRBV28 and TRBJ2-2; TRBD1 matches at 10 bases. Looked up from germline, CDR1 is MDHEN and CDR2 is SYDVKM. The CDR3 extends over 15 amino acids. With 10 bases clipped from V and 3 bases from J, the junction kept 8 bases outside the gene matches.

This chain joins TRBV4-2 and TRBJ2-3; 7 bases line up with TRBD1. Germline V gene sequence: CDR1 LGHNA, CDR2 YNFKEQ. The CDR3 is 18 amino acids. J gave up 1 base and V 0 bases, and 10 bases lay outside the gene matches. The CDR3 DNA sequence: TGTGCCAGCAGCCAAGATCCGAGGGGGCCGGGCGGCACAGATACGCAGTATTTT. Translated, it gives CASSQDPRGPGGTDTQYF.

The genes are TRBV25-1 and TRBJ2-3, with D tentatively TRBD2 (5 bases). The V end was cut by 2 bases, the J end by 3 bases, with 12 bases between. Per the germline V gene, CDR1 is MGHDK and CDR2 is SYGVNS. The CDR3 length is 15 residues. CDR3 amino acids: CASSEMRSGTDTQYF. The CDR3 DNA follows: TGTGCCAGCAGTGAAATGAGGAGCGGTACAGATACGCAGTATTTT.

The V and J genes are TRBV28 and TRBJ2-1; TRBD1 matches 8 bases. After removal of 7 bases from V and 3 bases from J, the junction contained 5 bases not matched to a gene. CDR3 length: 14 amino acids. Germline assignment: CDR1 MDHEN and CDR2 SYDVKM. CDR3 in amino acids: CASNGQGIYNEQFF. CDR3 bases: TGTGCCAGCAACGGACAGGGAATCTACAATGAGCAGTTCTTC.

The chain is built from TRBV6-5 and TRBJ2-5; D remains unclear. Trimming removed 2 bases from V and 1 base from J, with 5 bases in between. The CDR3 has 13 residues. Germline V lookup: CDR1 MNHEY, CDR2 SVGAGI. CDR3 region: CASSYGGQETQYF. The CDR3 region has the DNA TGTGCCAGCAGTTACGGCGGCCAAGAGACCCAGTACTTC.

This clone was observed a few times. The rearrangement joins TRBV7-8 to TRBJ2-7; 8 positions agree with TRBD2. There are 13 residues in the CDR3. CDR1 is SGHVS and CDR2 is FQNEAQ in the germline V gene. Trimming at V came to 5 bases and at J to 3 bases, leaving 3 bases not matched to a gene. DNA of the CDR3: TGTGCCAGCAGCCCCGCGGGGGGCTACGAGCAGTACGTC. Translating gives CASSPAGGYEQYV.

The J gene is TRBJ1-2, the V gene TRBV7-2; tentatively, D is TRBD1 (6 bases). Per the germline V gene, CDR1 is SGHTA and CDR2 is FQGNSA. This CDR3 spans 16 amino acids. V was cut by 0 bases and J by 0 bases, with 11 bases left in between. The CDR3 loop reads CASSLAGTRANYGYTF. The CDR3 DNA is TGTGCCAGCAGCTTAGCGGGGACACGGGCTAACTATGGCTACACCTTC. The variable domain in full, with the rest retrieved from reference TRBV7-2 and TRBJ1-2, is GAGVSQSPSNKVTEKGKDVELRCDPISGHTALYWYRQSLGQGLEFLIYFQGNSAPDKSGLPSDRFSAERTGGSVSTLTIQRTQQEDSAVYLCASSLAGTRANYGYTFGSGTRLTVV.

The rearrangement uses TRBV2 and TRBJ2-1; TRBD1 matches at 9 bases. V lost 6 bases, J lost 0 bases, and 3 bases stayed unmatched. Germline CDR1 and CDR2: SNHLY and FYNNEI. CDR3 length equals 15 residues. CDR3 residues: CASRKDRGSYNEQFF. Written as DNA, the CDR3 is TGTGCCAGCAGGAAGGACAGGGGCTCCTACAATGAGCAGTTCTTC.

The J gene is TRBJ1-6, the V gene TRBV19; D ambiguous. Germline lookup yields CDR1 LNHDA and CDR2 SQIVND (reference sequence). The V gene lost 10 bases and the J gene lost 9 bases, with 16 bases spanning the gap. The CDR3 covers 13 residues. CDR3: CATMGEYASPLHF. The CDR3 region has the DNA TGTGCCACCATGGGAGAGTACGCTTCACCCCTCCACTTT.

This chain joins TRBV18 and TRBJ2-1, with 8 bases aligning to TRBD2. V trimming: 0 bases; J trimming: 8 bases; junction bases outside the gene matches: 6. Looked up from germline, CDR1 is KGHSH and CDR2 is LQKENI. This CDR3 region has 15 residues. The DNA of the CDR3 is TGTGCCAGCTCACCACCGGGGCTAGCGGGCGATGAGCAGTTCTTC. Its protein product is CASSPPGLAGDEQFF.

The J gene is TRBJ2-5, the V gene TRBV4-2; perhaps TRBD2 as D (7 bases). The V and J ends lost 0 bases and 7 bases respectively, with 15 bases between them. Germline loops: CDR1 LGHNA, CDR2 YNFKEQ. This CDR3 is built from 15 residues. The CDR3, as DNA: TGTGCCAGCAGCCAAGACGACAGGAGGGGGGGGACCCAGTACTTC. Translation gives CASSQDDRRGGTQYF.

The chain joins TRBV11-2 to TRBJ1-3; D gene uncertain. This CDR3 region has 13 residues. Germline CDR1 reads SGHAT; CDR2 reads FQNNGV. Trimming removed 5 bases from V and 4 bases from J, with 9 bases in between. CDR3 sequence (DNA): TGTGCCAGCAGCCCACGGGGAGGAAACACCATATATTTT. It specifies CASSPRGGNTIYF.

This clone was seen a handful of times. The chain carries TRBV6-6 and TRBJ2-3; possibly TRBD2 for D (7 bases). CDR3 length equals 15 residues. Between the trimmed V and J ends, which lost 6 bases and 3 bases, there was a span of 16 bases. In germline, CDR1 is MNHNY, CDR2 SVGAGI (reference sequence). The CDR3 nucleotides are TGTGCCAGCAGCCGGGGCGGGGGCAGGACAGATACGCAGTATTTT. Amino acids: CASSRGGGRTDTQYF.

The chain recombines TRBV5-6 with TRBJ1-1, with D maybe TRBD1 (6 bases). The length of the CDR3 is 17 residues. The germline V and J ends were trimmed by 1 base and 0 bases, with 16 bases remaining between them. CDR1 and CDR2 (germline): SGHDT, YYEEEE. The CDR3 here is CASSLRTVEPLNTEAFF. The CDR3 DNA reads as TGTGCCAGCAGCTTGAGGACAGTCGAACCCTTGAACACTGAAGCTTTCTTT.

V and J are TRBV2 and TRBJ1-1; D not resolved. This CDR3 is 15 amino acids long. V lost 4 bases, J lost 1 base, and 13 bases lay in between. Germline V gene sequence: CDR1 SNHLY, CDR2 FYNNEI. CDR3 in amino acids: CASSAGSSGNTEAFF. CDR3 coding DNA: TGTGCCAGCAGTGCTGGTAGTTCCGGGAACACTGAAGCTTTCTTT.

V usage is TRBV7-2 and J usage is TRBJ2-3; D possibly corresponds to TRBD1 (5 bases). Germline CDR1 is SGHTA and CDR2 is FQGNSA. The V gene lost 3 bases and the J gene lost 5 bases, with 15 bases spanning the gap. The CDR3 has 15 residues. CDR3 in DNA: TGTGCCAGCAGCTTCGACAGCCGAGGTTTAGATACGCAGTATTTT. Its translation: CASSFDSRGLDTQYF.

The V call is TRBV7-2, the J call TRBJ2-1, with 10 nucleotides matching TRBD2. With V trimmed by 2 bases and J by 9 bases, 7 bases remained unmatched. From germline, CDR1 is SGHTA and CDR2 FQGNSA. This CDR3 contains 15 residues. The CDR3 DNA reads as TGTGCCAGCAGCTTATCAGCGGGGGGGCCCAGTGAGCAGTTCTTC. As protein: CASSLSAGGPSEQFF.